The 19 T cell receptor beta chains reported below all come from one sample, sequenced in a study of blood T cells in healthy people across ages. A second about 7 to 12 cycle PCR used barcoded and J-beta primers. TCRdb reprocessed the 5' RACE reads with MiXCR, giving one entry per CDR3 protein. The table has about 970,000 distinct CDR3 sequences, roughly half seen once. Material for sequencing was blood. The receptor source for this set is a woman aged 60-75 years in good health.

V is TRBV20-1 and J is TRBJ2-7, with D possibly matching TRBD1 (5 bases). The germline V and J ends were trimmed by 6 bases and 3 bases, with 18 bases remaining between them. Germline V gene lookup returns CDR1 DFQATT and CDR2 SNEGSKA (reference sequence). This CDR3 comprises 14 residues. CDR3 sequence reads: CSAVDSSKNYEQYF. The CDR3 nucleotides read TGCAGTGCCGTAGACAGCAGCAAAAACTACGAGCAGTACTTC.

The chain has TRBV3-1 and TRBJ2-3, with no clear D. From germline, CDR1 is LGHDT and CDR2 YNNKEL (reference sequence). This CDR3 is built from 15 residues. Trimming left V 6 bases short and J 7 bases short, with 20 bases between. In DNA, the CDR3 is TGTGCCAGCAGTTTGGGCCCTCTAGGGCAAAATACGCAGTATTTT. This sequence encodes CASSLGPLGQNTQYF.

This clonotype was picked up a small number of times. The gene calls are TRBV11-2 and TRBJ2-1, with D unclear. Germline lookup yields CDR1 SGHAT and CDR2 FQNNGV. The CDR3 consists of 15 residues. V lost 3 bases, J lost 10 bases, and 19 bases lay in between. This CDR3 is CASSFPELIGSEQFF. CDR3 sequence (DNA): TGTGCCAGCAGCTTCCCCGAGTTAATAGGTTCGGAGCAGTTCTTC.

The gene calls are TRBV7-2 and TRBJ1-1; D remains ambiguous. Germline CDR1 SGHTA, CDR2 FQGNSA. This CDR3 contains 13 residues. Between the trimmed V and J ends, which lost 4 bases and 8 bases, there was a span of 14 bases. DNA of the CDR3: TGTGCCAGCAGCTCCGATCTAGAAGGAGAAGCTTTCTTT. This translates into CASSSDLEGEAFF.

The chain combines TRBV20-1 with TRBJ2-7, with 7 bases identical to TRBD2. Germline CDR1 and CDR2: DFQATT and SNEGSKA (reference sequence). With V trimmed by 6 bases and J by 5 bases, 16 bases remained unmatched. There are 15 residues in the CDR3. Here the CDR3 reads CSAPSRAGWGDEQYF. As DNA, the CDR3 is TGCAGTGCCCCTTCGAGAGCGGGATGGGGTGACGAGCAGTACTTC.

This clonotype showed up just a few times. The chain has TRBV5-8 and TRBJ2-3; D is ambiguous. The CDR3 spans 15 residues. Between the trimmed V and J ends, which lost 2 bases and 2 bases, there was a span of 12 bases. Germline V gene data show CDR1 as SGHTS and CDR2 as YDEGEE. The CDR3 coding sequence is TGTGCCAGCAGCTTTGTGCGGTACCACACAGATACGCAGTATTTT. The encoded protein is CASSFVRYHTDTQYF.

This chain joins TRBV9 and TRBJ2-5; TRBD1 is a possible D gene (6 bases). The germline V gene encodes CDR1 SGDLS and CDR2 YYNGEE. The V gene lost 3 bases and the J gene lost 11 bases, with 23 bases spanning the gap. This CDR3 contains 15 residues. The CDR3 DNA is TGTGCCAGCAGCGCCTGGGAACAGGGAAAGAATGAGCAGTACTTC. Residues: CASSAWEQGKNEQYF.

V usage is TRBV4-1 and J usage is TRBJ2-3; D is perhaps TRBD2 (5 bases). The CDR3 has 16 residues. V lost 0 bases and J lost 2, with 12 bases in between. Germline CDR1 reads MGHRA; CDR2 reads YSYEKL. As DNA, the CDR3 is TGCGCCAGCAGCCAAGAAGGAGGCATAGACACAGATACGCAGTATTTT. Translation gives CASSQEGGIDTDTQYF.

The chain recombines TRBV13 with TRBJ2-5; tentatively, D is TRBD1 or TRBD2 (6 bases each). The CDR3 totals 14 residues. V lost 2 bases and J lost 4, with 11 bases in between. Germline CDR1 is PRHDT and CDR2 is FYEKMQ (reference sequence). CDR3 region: CASSLTWGAETQYF. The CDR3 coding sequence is TGTGCCAGCAGCTTAACGTGGGGGGCAGAGACCCAGTACTTC.

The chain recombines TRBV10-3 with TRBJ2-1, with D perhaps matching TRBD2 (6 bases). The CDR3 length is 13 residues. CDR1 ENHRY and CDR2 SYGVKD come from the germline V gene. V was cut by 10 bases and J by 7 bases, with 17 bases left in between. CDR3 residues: CATRALALNEQFF. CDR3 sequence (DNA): TGTGCCACCAGGGCACTAGCCCTTAATGAGCAGTTCTTC.

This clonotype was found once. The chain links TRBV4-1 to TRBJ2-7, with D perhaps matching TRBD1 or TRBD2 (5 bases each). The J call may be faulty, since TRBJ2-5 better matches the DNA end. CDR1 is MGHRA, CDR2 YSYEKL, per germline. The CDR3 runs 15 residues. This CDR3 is CASSQGANGGETQYF. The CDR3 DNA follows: TGCGCCAGCAGCCAAGGGGCTAATGGGGGAGAGACCCAGTACTTC.

This CDR3 reads CGGRGRGSSYEQYF. CDR3 nucleotide sequence: TGTGGGGGTAGGGGCAGGGGGAGCTCCTACGAGCAGTACTTC. The rearrangement links TRBV28 to TRBJ2-7, with 7 bases aligning to TRBD1. The CDR3 length is 14 residues. CDR1 MDHEN and CDR2 SYDVKM come from the germline V gene.

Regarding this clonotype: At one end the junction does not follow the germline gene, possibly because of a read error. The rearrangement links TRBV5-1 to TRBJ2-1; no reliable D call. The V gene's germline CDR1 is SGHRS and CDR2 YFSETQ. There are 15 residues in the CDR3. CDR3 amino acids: CASNLVVETYNEQFF. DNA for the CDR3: TGCGCCAGCAACTTGGTCGTGGAAACCTACAATGAGCAGTTCTTC.

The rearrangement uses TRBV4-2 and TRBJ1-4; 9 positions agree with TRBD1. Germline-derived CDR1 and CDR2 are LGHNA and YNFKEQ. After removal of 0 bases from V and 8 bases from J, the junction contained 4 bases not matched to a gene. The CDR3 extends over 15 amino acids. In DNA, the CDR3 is TGTGCCAGCAGCCAAGAAACAGGGGGCAGAGAAAAACTGTTTTTT. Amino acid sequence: CASSQETGGREKLFF.

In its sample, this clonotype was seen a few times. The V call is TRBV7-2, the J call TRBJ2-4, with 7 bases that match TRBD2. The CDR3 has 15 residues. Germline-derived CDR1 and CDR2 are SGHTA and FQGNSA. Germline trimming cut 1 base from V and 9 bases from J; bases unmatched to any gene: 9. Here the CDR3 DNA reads TGTGCCAGCAGCTTAGGCAGCGGGAAGGGAGGCATTCAGTACTTC. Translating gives CASSLGSGKGGIQYF.

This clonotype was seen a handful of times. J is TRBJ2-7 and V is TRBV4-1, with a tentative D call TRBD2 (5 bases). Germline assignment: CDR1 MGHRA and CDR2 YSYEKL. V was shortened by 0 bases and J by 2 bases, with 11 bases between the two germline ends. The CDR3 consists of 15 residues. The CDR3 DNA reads TGCGCCAGCAGCCAAGATAACCGGGGAACCTACGAGCAGTACTTC. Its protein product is CASSQDNRGTYEQYF.

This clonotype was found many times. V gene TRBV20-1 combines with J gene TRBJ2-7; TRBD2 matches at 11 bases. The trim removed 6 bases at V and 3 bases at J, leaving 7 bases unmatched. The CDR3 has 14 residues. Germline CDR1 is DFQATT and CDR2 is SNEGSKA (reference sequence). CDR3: CSADRLAGLYEQYF. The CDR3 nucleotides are TGCAGTGCGGACCGACTAGCGGGACTCTACGAGCAGTACTTC.

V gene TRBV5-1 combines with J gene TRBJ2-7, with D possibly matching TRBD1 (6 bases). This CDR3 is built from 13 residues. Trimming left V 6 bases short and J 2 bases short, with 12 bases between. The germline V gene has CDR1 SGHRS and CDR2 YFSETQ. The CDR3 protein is CASNRDTAYEQYF. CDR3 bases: TGCGCCAGCAACCGGGACACGGCCTACGAGCAGTACTTC.

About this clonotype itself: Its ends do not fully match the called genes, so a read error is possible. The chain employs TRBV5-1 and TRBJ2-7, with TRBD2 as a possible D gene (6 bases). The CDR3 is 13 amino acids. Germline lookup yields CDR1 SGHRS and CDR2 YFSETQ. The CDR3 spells CASRVGGTYGQYF. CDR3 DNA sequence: TGCGCCAGCCGCGTTGGAGGGACCTACGGGCAGTACTTC. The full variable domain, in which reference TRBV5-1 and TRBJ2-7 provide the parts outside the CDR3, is KAGVTQTPRYLIKTRGQQVTLSCSPISGHRSVSWYQQTPGQGLQFLFEYFSETQRNKGNFPGRFSGRQFSNSRSEMNVSTLELGDSALYLCASRVGGTYGQYFGPGTRLTVT.